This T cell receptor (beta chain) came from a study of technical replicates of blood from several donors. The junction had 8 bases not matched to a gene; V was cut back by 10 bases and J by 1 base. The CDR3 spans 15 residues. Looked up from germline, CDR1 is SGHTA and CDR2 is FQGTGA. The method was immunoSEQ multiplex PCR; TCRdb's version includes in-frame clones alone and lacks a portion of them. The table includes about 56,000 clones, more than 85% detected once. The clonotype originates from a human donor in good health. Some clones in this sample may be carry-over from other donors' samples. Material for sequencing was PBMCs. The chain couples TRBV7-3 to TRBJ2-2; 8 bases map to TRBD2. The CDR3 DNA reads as TGTGCCACCCAATCAGCGGGGGTGAACACCGGGGAGCTGTTTTTT. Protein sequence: CATQSAGVNTGELFF.